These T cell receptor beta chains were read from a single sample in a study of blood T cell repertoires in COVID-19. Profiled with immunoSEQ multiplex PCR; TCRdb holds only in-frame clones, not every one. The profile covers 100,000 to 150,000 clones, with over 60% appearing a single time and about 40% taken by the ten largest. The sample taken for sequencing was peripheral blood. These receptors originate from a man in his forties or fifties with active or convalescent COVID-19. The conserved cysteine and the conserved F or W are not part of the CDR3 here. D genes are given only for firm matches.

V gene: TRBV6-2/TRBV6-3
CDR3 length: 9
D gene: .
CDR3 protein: ASSYARTQY

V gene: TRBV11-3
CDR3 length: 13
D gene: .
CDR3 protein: ASSLGADRPETQY

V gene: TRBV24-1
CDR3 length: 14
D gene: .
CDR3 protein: ATSDQQGANTGELF

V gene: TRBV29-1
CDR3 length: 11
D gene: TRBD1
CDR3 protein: SVEGTGDNEQY

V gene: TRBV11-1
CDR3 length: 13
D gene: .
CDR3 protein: ASSSLRVTYNEQF

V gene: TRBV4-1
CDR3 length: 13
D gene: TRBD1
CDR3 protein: ASSQSGQGYTEAF

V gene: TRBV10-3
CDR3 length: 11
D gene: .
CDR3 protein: AISDRVSYGYT

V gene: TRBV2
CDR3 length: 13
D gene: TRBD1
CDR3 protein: ATRPRDRGANEQF

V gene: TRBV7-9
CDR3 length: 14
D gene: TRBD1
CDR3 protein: ASSPPRTGNTGELF

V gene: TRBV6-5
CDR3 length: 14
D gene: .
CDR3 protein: ASSYGVGGFQETQY